This T cell receptor (beta chain) was observed in a study of resident and recirculating memory T cells in vitiligo. Study details: Samples were epidermis from two lesional and two nonlesional sites, plus PBMCs.

The CDR3 totals 12 residues. The germline V gene has CDR1 MNHEY and CDR2 SVGAGI. V lost 5 bases, J lost 7 bases, and 3 bases stayed unmatched. Whole-study results and caveats: Sequences differed between biopsy sites and patients, suggesting private specificity. No single dominant TCR clone appeared; lesion clonality varied.

About this clone itself: Its antigen is not known.

The repertoire was sequenced with immunoSEQ multiplex PCR; TCRdb's copy has only in-frame clones and lacks some. Of fewer than 80,000 clones in the sample, 80% to 95% are singletons; the top ten hold around 4.6%. Sequenced input: blood. This receptor was identified in a male donor with vitiligo. The chain has TRBV6-5 and TRBJ2-3, with 7 bases fitting TRBD2. DNA for the CDR3: TGTGCCAGCAGTGAAGCGGGAAATACGCAGTATTTT. Translated, it gives CASSEAGNTQYF.